This T cell receptor (beta chain) was obtained from a study of response to subunit inactivated influenza vaccine (dated by TCRdb to between 2017 and 2018). In the study overall: The study used deep quantitative T cell receptor repertoire profiling to track responses to a trivalent subunit inactivated influenza vaccine. Results the study describes overall, beyond this receptor: According to the authors, only a limited number of new T cells may be recruited by each seasonal influenza vaccination.

The library was obtained by RT-PCR. TCRdb names Illumina HiSeq 2500 as the instrument used. TCRdb reran the public reads through fastp at Q25 and MiXCR, keeping productive beta chains. Identical CDR3 protein sequences are pooled into one entry, listed with their most common genes and DNA. Recorded for this sample are roughly 190,000 distinct CDR3 sequences; approximately 15% of them occurred a single time. The ten largest make up roughly 24% of the sample. V is reduced by 5 bases and J by 10 bases, leaving a spacing of 12 bases between them. Sequences DFQATT (CDR1) and SNEGSKA (CDR2) are obtained from the germline V gene (reference sequence). The CDR3 holds 11 amino acids from the cysteine to the phenylalanine. Of all the DNA, just the CDR3 is kept, 33 bases in frame from base 1. Notes on this clonotype: Its antigen is not yet known. No qualities accompany the bases; no much larger clone lies one base away.

The source of this sequence is a man aged 45-65 years who received an inactivated influenza vaccine. Donor details come from another sample of the same person, matched by shared clones. The rearranged segments are TRBV20-1 and TRBJ2-1, with TRBD2 tentatively as D gene (6 bases match). The material was CD8+ T cells sorted from PBMCs, obtained roughly 5 days after vaccination. This receptor has the CDR3 CSAPWAGEQFF. The nucleotides read TGCAGTGCTCCATGGGCGGGAGAGCAGTTCTTC.